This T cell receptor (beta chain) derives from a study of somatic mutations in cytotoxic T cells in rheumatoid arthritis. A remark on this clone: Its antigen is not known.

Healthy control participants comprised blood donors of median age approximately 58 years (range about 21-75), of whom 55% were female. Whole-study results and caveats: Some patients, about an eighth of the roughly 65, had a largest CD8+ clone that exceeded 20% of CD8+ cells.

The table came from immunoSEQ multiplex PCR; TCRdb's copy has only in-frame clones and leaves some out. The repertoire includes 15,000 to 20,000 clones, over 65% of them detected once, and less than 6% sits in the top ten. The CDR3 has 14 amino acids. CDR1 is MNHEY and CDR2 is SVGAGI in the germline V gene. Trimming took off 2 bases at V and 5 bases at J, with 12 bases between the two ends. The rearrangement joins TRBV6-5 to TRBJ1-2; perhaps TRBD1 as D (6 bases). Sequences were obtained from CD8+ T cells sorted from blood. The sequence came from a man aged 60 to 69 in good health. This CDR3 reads CASSYRGFLYGYTF. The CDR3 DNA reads TGTGCCAGCAGTTACAGGGGGTTTTTGTATGGCTACACCTTC.